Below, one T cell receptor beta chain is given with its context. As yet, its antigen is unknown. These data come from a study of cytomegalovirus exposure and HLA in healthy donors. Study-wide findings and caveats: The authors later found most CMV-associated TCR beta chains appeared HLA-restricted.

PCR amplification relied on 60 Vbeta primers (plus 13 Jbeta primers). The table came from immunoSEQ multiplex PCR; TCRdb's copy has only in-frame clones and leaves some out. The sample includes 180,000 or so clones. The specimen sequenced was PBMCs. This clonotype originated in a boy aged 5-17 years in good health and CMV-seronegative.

The CDR3 spells CAREAERGGPQGQFF. The CDR3 nucleotides are TGCGCCAGAGAGGCCGAGCGGGGGGGTCCACAAGGGCAGTTCTTC. The rearrangement uses TRBV4-1 and TRBJ2-1; 10 bases are a match to TRBD2. The junction had 17 bases not matched to a gene; V was cut back by 9 bases and J by 12 bases. CDR3 length equals 15 residues. CDR1 and CDR2 from the germline V gene are MGHRA and YSYEKL.